This T cell receptor (beta chain) was captured by sequencing in a study of cytomegalovirus exposure and HLA in healthy donors. Study-level points and caveats: In an earlier analysis, most TCR beta V segments were productive about 87% or about 30% of the time.

V lost 7 bases and J 4 bases, leaving 14 bases between the germline ends. Germline CDR1 MNHNS, CDR2 SASEGT. The CDR3 runs to 14 residues. Notes on this clone: Its antigen remains unidentified.

PCR amplification relied on 60 Vbeta primers (plus 13 Jbeta primers). The protocol was immunoSEQ multiplex PCR, while the TCRdb copy is restricted to in-frame clones and leaves out a portion. The sample has 160,000 or so clones, around three quarters seen once. This clonotype was obtained from a man between 40 and 49 years old in good health and CMV-seronegative. The chain employs TRBV6-1 and TRBJ2-1; weak D call: TRBD2 (6 bases). Sequenced: PBMCs. The CDR3 here is CASKPGLSYNEQFF. The CDR3 nucleotides are TGTGCCAGCAAACCGGGACTTTCGTACAATGAGCAGTTCTTC.